These 2 T cell receptor beta chains originate from one sample sequenced in a study of Graves' ophthalmopathy and Graves' hyperthyroidism. Beta-chain TCR CDR3 regions were amplified from RNA transcripts. Second-round multiplex PCR came after a first-round RT-PCR that employed HTBI primers. TCRdb used MiXCR to reprocess the multiplex PCR reads, holding one entry per CDR3 protein. The sample has around 470,000 distinct CDR3 sequences, over 13% seen once. Material for sequencing was blood. The receptor source for this set is a woman aged 25 to 45 with Graves' ophthalmopathy.

This clonotype was found many times. The genes are TRBV2 and TRBJ1-2; 7 positions agree with TRBD1. Germline loops: CDR1 SNHLY, CDR2 FYNNEI. The CDR3 loop spans 14 amino acids. J gave up 3 bases and V 3 bases, and 4 bases lay outside the gene matches. CDR3 bases: TGTGCCAGCAGTGACCCAGACAGGGACTATGGCTACACCTTC. The encoded protein is CASSDPDRDYGYTF. The full variable domain, completed using reference TRBV2 and TRBJ1-2, is EPEVTQTPSHQVTQMGQEVILRCVPISNHLYFYWYRQILGQKVEFLVSFYNNEISEKSEIFDDQFSVERPDGSNFTLKIRSTKLEDSAMYFCASSDPDRDYGYTFGSGTRLTVV.

This clonotype was counted many times. This chain joins TRBV19 and TRBJ1-1, with D unresolved. Germline-derived CDR1 and CDR2 are LNHDA and SQIVND (reference sequence). The CDR3 has 9 amino acids. Trimming took 6 bases from V and 11 from J, leaving 7 bases between them. The CDR3 sequence is CASRGYAFF. CDR3 nucleotide sequence: TGTGCCAGTAGAGGTTACGCTTTCTTT.